This TCR beta chain is from a study of a mutant IDH1 vaccine in newly diagnosed glioma. Study background: The start of vaccination came 4-6 weeks after radiotherapy alone, or with temozolomide cycles. Therapy received beforehand was radiotherapy, temozolomide, or both, with most patients given both. Notes on the study in general: A vaccine-induced immune response developed in more than 85% of the patients.

TCRdb's copy holds only in-frame clones and misses some; the assay was immunoSEQ multiplex PCR. The sample holds some 49,000 clones, 70% to 85% seen once. Of note for this clone: Its antigen is unknown.

The V and J ends lost 0 bases and 4 bases respectively, with 9 bases between them. The CDR3 has 13 residues. Germline CDR1 is GTSNPN and CDR2 is SVGIG (reference sequence). Time point reported: week 47, end of study. One vaccine dose held 300 ug of mutant IDH1 20-mer peptide and came with topical imiquimod. This receptor was identified in a woman aged 40 to 50 with glioma. Some clones in this sample may be carry-over from other donors' samples. The material sequenced was PBMCs, taken from a glioma patient whose treatment included an IDH1 peptide vaccine. V and J are TRBV30 and TRBJ2-5; perhaps TRBD1 as D (6 bases). The DNA of the CDR3 is TGTGCCTGGAGTGTAGCAGGGGCAGAGACCCAGTACTTC. Protein product: CAWSVAGAETQYF.